One sample yielded the 13 T cell receptor beta chains listed below, sequenced in a study of OX40 agonist ivuxolimab in advanced cancers. Produced via immunoSEQ multiplex PCR; TCRdb's table is partial and in-frame only. The sample records about 72,000 clones, around 88% being singletons. This specimen consisted of CD4+ or CD8+ T cells sorted from blood, obtained in a trial of the OX40 agonist ivuxolimab. Receptors originate from an adult with an advanced solid tumor such as melanoma, head and neck, liver or kidney cancer.

CDR3: CASRRPQGVTYEQYF. For the CDR3, the DNA is TGTGCCAGCAGGCGCCCACAGGGTGTCACCTACGAGCAGTACTTC. V and J are TRBV6-6 and TRBJ2-7; TRBD1 might be the D (6 bases). The germline V gene has CDR1 MNHNY and CDR2 SVGAGI (reference sequence). This CDR3 is built from 15 residues. V lost 6 bases and J 2 bases, leaving 17 bases between the germline ends.

The genes are TRBV5-4 and TRBJ1-4; TRBD1 might be the D (5 bases). The CDR3 runs 15 residues. The V end lost 1 base, the J end lost 7 bases, and 14 bases lay between the germline ends. Germline values: CDR1 SGHNT, CDR2 YYREEE (reference sequence). This CDR3 is CASSLFGQGLEKLFF. Written as DNA, the CDR3 is TGTGCCAGCAGCTTGTTTGGTCAGGGCCTTGAAAAACTGTTTTTT.

This clone was counted between two and nine times. This chain joins TRBV5-1 and TRBJ1-4; D is possibly TRBD1 (5 bases). Germline CDR1 and CDR2: SGHRS and YFSETQ. V was pared by 3 bases and J by 8 bases, with 17 bases between. The CDR3 extends over 15 amino acids. CDR3 DNA: TGCGCCAGCAGCTCGCTACACCCGGGGCGAGAAAAACTGTTTTTT. As protein: CASSSLHPGREKLFF.

This chain connects TRBV4-3 to TRBJ2-7; no reliable D call. This CDR3 has 14 amino acids. Deletions cut 2 bases from V and 3 bases from J, with 11 bases between. The germline V gene has CDR1 LGHNA and CDR2 YSLEER. CDR3 DNA: TGCGCCAGCAGCCAAAGGGTCGCCTTCTACGAGCAGTACTTC. Its protein is CASSQRVAFYEQYF.

The chain combines TRBV5-5 with TRBJ1-2; 8 nucleotides match TRBD1. Germline lookup yields CDR1 SGHKS and CDR2 YYEKEE (reference sequence). The CDR3 runs 15 residues. Unmatched junction bases numbered 12, after V lost 0 bases and J lost 11 bases. The CDR3 region has the DNA TGTGCCAGCAGCTTGGGCGGGACAGGTCGCCTGGGGTACACCTTC. Protein sequence: CASSLGGTGRLGYTF.

This chain links TRBV21-1 with TRBJ1-4. TRBV21-1 is reported as a pseudogene. This CDR3 is 16 amino acids long. CDR3 protein: CASSKVVGTKNEKLFF. The CDR3 DNA reads TGTGCCAGCAGCAAAGTCGTCGGGACGAAGAACGAAAAACTGTTTTTT.

The chain recombines TRBV5-6 with TRBJ1-5; no clear D. The CDR3 covers 14 residues. CDR1 and CDR2 (germline): SGHDT, YYEEEE. V gave up 1 base and J gave up 4 bases, with 9 bases separating them. The CDR3 DNA reads TGTGCCAGCAGCTTGATAGGACCGAATCAGCCCCAGCATTTT. It translates to CASSLIGPNQPQHF.

The chain links TRBV19 to TRBJ2-5, with D possibly TRBD2 on 5 matching bases. CDR1 and CDR2 (germline): LNHDA, SQIVND (reference sequence). Trimming removed 3 bases at V and 5 bases at J, with 10 bases between. This CDR3 is 13 amino acids long. The CDR3 coding sequence is TGTGCCAGTAGTATGGTCAGAGGGGAGACCCAGTACTTC. Amino acid sequence: CASSMVRGETQYF.

The V and J genes are TRBV7-3 and TRBJ2-1, with 13 bases matching TRBD2. CDR1 is SGHTA and CDR2 is FQGTGA in the germline V gene. V lost 5 bases, J lost 8 bases, and 6 bases stayed unmatched. The CDR3 is 15 residues long. The CDR3 DNA follows: TGTGCCAGCAGCCCACTAGCGGGGGGGACCCATGAGCAGTTCTTC. Protein sequence: CASSPLAGGTHEQFF.

This chain uses TRBV6-5 with TRBJ2-7; the D is unclear. Germline V gene lookup returns CDR1 MNHEY and CDR2 SVGAGI. V was pared by 4 bases and J by 0 bases, with 7 bases between. The CDR3 is 13 amino acids. CDR3 bases: TGTGCCAGCAGTTTTTTAGACTCCTACGAGCAGTACTTC. It codes for CASSFLDSYEQYF.

CDR3 in DNA: TGTGCCAGCAGCTTAGCACTAGCGGGAGGGATTGAGCAGTTCTTC. Its protein is CASSLALAGGIEQFF. The gene calls are TRBV7-9 and TRBJ2-1; 13 bases map to TRBD2. V lost 0 bases to trimming and J lost 9 bases; unmatched junction nucleotides: 2. The CDR3 is 15 residues long. CDR1 is SEHNR, CDR2 FQNEAQ, per germline (reference sequence).

This clone was recorded once. This chain connects TRBV6-1 to TRBJ1-1; D possibly corresponds to TRBD1 (6 bases). Per germline, CDR1 MNHNS and CDR2 SASEGT. This CDR3 is 14 amino acids long. The ends were cut back, 7 bases at V and 7 bases at J, with 19 bases in the middle. The CDR3 nucleotides read TGTGCCAGCAACCCCACTCCCAAAGGGGGTGAAGCTTTCTTT. Translating gives CASNPTPKGGEAFF.

Here the CDR3 reads CASSPEGASTNEKLFF. In DNA form, the CDR3 reads TGTGCCAGCAGTCCAGAAGGGGCATCAACTAATGAAAAACTGTTTTTT. The chain carries TRBV2 and TRBJ1-4, with D possibly being TRBD1 (5 bases). The germline V gene has CDR1 SNHLY and CDR2 FYNNEI. The CDR3 loop spans 16 amino acids. V lost 5 bases and J lost 0, with 13 bases in between. The full variable domain, with the rest looked up from reference TRBV2 and TRBJ1-4, is EPEVTQTPSHQVTQMGQEVILRCVPISNHLYFYWYRQILGQKVEFLVSFYNNEISEKSEIFDDQFSVERPDGSNFTLKIRSTKLEDSAMYFCASSPEGASTNEKLFFGSGTQLSVL.